Many counts were recorded for the clone carrying this T cell receptor (beta chain). Its specificity is unknown. This entry is derived from a study of post-analysis software for immune sequencing data. Overall study findings and caveats: Elevated frequency relative to controls characterized four or five TRBV segments in patients, TRBV5-6, TRBV5-1 and TRBV20-1 among them.

Unique molecular identifiers were present in the TCR beta cDNA libraries. Each CDR3 protein gets one entry after TCRdb re-called the PCR reads with MiXCR. The table shows hundreds of thousands of distinct CDR3 sequences, with less than 40% occurring only once. The V gene end was trimmed by 4 bases and the J gene end by 3 bases; junction bases not matched to a gene: 5. The CDR3 is made up of 15 amino acids. Germline V gene lookup returns CDR1 LGHDT and CDR2 YNNKEL (reference sequence). This receptor was obtained from a girl aged 10 to 17 with multiple sclerosis. The rearrangement joins TRBV3-1 to TRBJ2-1; TRBD1 agrees at 8 bases. Sequencing was carried out using blood. The CDR3 loop reads CASSPSDRVYNEQFF. The CDR3 DNA reads TGTGCCAGCAGCCCGTCGGACAGGGTCTACAATGAGCAGTTCTTC.